What follows is one T cell receptor (beta chain) and its context. What it binds is not known. The CDR3 spans 16 residues. J lost 1 base, V lost 4 bases, and 6 bases had no gene match. Germline V CDR1 and CDR2: LGHDT, YNNKEL (reference sequence). One entry per CDR3 protein, called by TCRdb with MiXCR from the 5' RACE reads. The sample includes hundreds of thousands of distinct CDR3 sequences, approximately 20% of them seen just once. These data belong to a study of identical twins. Regarding the study as a whole: A cross-sectional statistical analysis, not follow-up of the same donors, supported the conclusions.

The sample was also reused in another study, on yellow fever vaccine responses in identical twins.

The sequenced material came from CD4+ T cells sorted from blood. The TCR comes from a woman aged 18-29 years in good health. The V gene is TRBV3-1, the J gene TRBJ1-1; 10 bases fit TRBD1. This CDR3 reads CASSPRQGAANTEAFF. For the CDR3, the DNA is TGTGCCAGCAGCCCGAGACAGGGGGCGGCGAACACTGAAGCTTTCTTT.